The entry below gives a single T cell receptor beta chain sequence along with its context. Its cognate antigen is unknown. This table comes from immunoSEQ multiplex PCR, and its TCRdb copy is limited to in-frame clones, with some not included. This sample has roughly 1,300 clones, with about 78% found just once. This sample is part of a study of chemoradiotherapy in HPV16-positive cancers. Overall study results and limits: Candidate HPV-specific clones and E7-related TCR motifs grew in tumor during treatment.

Germline loops: CDR1 MDHEN, CDR2 SYDVKM. With 5 bases clipped from V and 0 bases from J, the junction kept 8 bases outside the gene matches. The CDR3 sequence is 17 residues long. Sample: tumor tissue, taken from a patient who underwent chemoradiotherapy. The sequence derives from a human donor with HPV-associated anogenital cancer. The chain is built from TRBV28 and TRBJ1-3; 9 bases are shared with TRBD1. The CDR3 region is CASSNPGQGFSGNTIYF. The CDR3 nucleotides read TGTGCCAGCAGTAACCCGGGACAGGGCTTCTCTGGAAACACCATATATTTT.